This record concerns one TCR beta chain sequence. This sample was included in a study of T cell changes during pregnancy in multiple sclerosis. Clones were sequenced by immunoSEQ multiplex PCR, and TCRdb holds only the in-frame ones, with some missing. The sample has about 93,000 clones; 92% are singletons. Germline trimming cut 3 bases from V and 8 bases from J; bases unmatched to any gene: 15. Germline loops: CDR1 MGHDK, CDR2 SYGVNS. The CDR3 spans 17 residues. This clonotype was obtained from a female donor with multiple sclerosis, enrolled in a pregnancy study. Sample: peripheral blood, taken after pregnancy. The chain carries TRBV25-1 and TRBJ1-4; 7 bases are a match to TRBD1. CDR3 nucleotides: TGTGCCAGCAGTGAGCTAGCCTCACAGGGGAAAGGGGAAAAACTGTTTTTT. Translated, it gives CASSELASQGKGEKLFF.